This TCR beta chain was observed in a study of CD8+CD57+ T cells in acquired aplastic anemia. Both TCR beta VDJ combination and CDR3 sequence profiling were carried out. Genomic DNA was the template for this profiling. TCRdb redid the calling of the reads with MiXCR, one entry per CDR3 protein. This table has 150,000 to 200,000 distinct CDR3 sequences, roughly 48% appearing once. Selection for sequencing was limited to patients who had shown CD8+CD57+ cell expansion by flow cytometry. V gave up 0 bases and J gave up 6 bases; unmatched junction bases: 8. The CDR3 totals 16 residues. Germline V gene data show CDR1 as LGHNA and CDR2 as YNFKEQ.

The sequencing sample was made of sorted CD4+, CD8+, or CD8+CD57+ T cells (not recorded which) from PBMCs. V usage is TRBV4-2 and J usage is TRBJ2-1, with 7 nucleotides matching TRBD2. The sequence was collected from a human donor with aplastic anemia. As DNA, the CDR3 is TGTGCCAGCAGCCAAGAAGGACCAGCGGGGTTCAATGAGCAGTTCTTC. Translated: CASSQEGPAGFNEQFF.